This passage covers 26 T cell receptor beta chains from one sample sequenced in a study of neurological immune-mediated disorders. TCRdb re-analysed the 5' RACE reads in MiXCR, keeping a single row per CDR3 protein. The sample contains tens of thousands of distinct CDR3 sequences, under 13% of which appear only once. What was sequenced was PBMCs. These receptors all stem from a woman between 40 and 50 years old with HTLV-1-associated myelopathy (HAM/TSP).

The table lists this clonotype with many counts. The V and J genes are TRBV9 and TRBJ1-1; TRBD1 matches at 7 bases. Trimming at V came to 1 base and at J to 6 bases, leaving 0 bases not matched to a gene. The CDR3 has 12 residues. The germline V gene encodes CDR1 SGDLS and CDR2 YYNGEE. The CDR3 loop is CASSVTGAEAFF. The CDR3 bases are TGTGCCAGCAGCGTAACAGGGGCTGAAGCTTTCTTT.

At least ten counts were recorded for this clonotype. V gene TRBV4-3 combines with J gene TRBJ2-2; unclear D gene. Germline V gives CDR1 LGHNA, CDR2 YSLEER. Trimming cost V 4 bases and J 3 bases, with 15 bases left between them. CDR3 length equals 16 residues. The CDR3 protein is CASSPQSGLYTGELFF. The CDR3 DNA reads TGCGCCAGCAGCCCTCAGTCGGGCCTCTACACCGGGGAGCTGTTTTTT.

The sample holds many counts of this clonotype. CDR3 nucleotides: TGTGCCATCGGCCCCGAGAGCTCCTACGAGCAGTACTTC. It encodes CAIGPESSYEQYF. The chain couples TRBV10-3 to TRBJ2-7; D is unclear. Germline loops: CDR1 ENHRY, CDR2 SYGVKD. The CDR3 spans 13 residues. Trimming pared 8 bases from V and 0 bases from J, leaving 11 bases between.

The chain combines TRBV12-3 or TRBV12-4 with TRBJ1-2; 9 bases agree with TRBD1. This CDR3 comprises 13 residues. V shed 4 bases and J 3 bases; nucleotides not matched to a gene: 0. The DNA for the CDR3 is TGTGCCAGCAGTTGGGACAGGGACTATGGCTACACCTTC. It translates to CASSWDRDYGYTF.

This clonotype showed up many times. The gene calls are TRBV19 and TRBJ1-4, with a possible D match to TRBD1 (6 bases). The length of the CDR3 is 15 residues. V lost 5 bases to trimming and J lost 7 bases, with 17 bases between them. Germline V gives CDR1 LNHDA, CDR2 SQIVND (reference sequence). CDR3 nucleotides: TGTGCCAGTAGTCGATCAGGGGCGTTGAGTGAAAAACTGTTTTTT. Translated, it gives CASSRSGALSEKLFF.

At least ten counts were recorded for this clonotype. This chain uses TRBV2 with TRBJ2-7; 9 bases fit TRBD2. The germline gives CDR1 SNHLY, CDR2 FYNNEI. V gave up 6 bases and J gave up 3 bases; unmatched junction bases: 6. The CDR3 consists of 14 residues. The CDR3 reads CASRKGLAVYEQYF. The CDR3 nucleotides read TGTGCCAGCAGGAAGGGACTAGCAGTCTACGAGCAGTACTTC.

Turning to this clonotype: This sequence may be a read error, since a much larger clone differs from it by one base. The chain combines TRBV7-2 with TRBJ1-1, with 9 bases identical to TRBD1. The CDR3 is made up of 14 amino acids. Germline CDR1 is SGHTA and CDR2 is FQGNSA. In DNA, the CDR3 is TGTGCCAGCAGCTTGACAGGGGGAGGCACTGTAGCTTTCTTT. It specifies CASSLTGGGTVAFF.

This clonotype was recorded at least ten times. J is TRBJ2-7 and V is TRBV12-3 or TRBV12-4, with TRBD2 as a possible D gene (6 bases). With 6 bases removed from V and 2 bases from J, the gap between germline ends came to 14 bases. The CDR3 length is 14 residues. The CDR3 DNA follows: TGTGCCAGCAGGGGAGTGGGAGGAACCTACGAGCAGTACTTC. The encoded protein is CASRGVGGTYEQYF.

This clonotype was found many times. The CDR3 DNA reads TGTGCCAGCAGTTACTTCTATTACACCGGGGAGCTGTTTTTT. Translating gives CASSYFYYTGELFF. The gene calls are TRBV6-5 and TRBJ2-2; D remains ambiguous. CDR1 is MNHEY, CDR2 SVGAGI, per germline. V was trimmed by 1 base and J by 3 bases, leaving 6 bases between them. There are 14 residues in the CDR3.

This clonotype was picked up many times. The chain is built from TRBV7-2 and TRBJ2-5; perhaps D is TRBD1 or TRBD2 (6 bases each). V was pared by 2 bases and J by 2 bases, with 9 bases between. The CDR3 spans 14 residues. Germline CDR1 and CDR2: SGHTA and FQGNSA. CDR3 in amino acids: CASSLSGAQETQYF. DNA for the CDR3: TGTGCCAGCAGCTTATCGGGGGCACAAGAGACCCAGTACTTC.

Many counts were recorded for this clonotype. The V call is TRBV5-6, the J call TRBJ1-3; D not resolved. V lost 2 bases and J lost 7, with 22 bases in between. The CDR3 sequence is 17 residues long. In germline, CDR1 is SGHDT, CDR2 YYEEEE. CDR3 DNA sequence: TGTGCCAGCAGCTTCTCGGCAGGCGTTTGGCCCGGGAACACCATATATTTT. Protein sequence: CASSFSAGVWPGNTIYF.

This clonotype was picked up many times. The chain recombines TRBV12-3 or TRBV12-4 with TRBJ1-5, with D uncertain. Trimming left V 4 bases short and J 5 bases short, with 9 bases between. CDR3 length equals 13 residues. The CDR3, as DNA: TGTGCCAGCAGTTCTACAACGGATCAGCCCCAGCATTTT. As protein: CASSSTTDQPQHF.

This clonotype was counted ten times or more. V gene TRBV10-3 combines with J gene TRBJ2-5; TRBD2 matches at 10 bases. Germline lookup yields CDR1 ENHRY and CDR2 SYGVKD. The ends lost 0 bases at V and 3 bases at J; junction bases unmatched: 4. CDR3 size: 16 residues. As DNA, the CDR3 is TGTGCCATCAGTGAGTCGTTCGGACTAGCGGAAGAGACCCAGTACTTC. Translation: CAISESFGLAEETQYF.

This clonotype was counted at least ten times. V gene TRBV24-1 combines with J gene TRBJ1-4; D is ambiguous. V shed 0 bases and J shed 6 bases, with 13 bases lying between them. This CDR3 spans 16 amino acids. From germline, CDR1 is KGHDR and CDR2 SFDVKD. CDR3 loop: CATSDLERGVDEKLFF. The CDR3 nucleotides read TGTGCCACCAGTGATTTGGAACGGGGAGTTGATGAAAAACTGTTTTTT.

The table lists this clonotype with many counts. The chain combines TRBV9 with TRBJ2-2; 9 bases line up with TRBD2. Germline-derived CDR1 and CDR2 are SGDLS and YYNGEE. The J segment lost 9 bases and the V segment lost 0 bases, leaving 9 bases of the junction unmatched. This CDR3 has 16 amino acids. The CDR3 sequence: CASSVVPAGGPRELFF. CDR3 DNA: TGTGCCAGCAGCGTAGTCCCAGCGGGGGGACCCCGGGAGCTGTTTTTT. The entire variable domain, with the rest obtained from reference TRBV9 and TRBJ2-2, is as follows: DSGVTQTPKHLITATGQRVTLRCSPRSGDLSVYWYQQSLDQGLQFLIQYYNGEERAKGNILERFSAQQFPDLHSELNLSSLELGDSALYFCASSVVPAGGPRELFFGEGSRLTVL.

This clonotype was counted ten times or more. The V gene is TRBV29-1, the J gene TRBJ1-2, with D uncertain. V was trimmed by 7 bases and J by 0 bases, leaving 12 bases between them. Per the germline V gene, CDR1 is SQVTM and CDR2 is ANQGSEA. This CDR3 has 13 amino acids. CDR3 coding DNA: TGCAGCGGGACGGATTTAGCTAACTATGGCTACACCTTC. Its translation: CSGTDLANYGYTF.

This clonotype was seen ten or more times. The chain carries TRBV12-3 or TRBV12-4 and TRBJ2-1; 11 bases align to TRBD1. This CDR3 region has 13 residues. Losses at the gene ends were 7 bases for V and 6 bases for J; bases not matched to a gene: 2. The CDR3 sequence is CASIGTGGNEQFF. For the CDR3, the DNA is TGTGCCAGCATTGGGACAGGGGGCAATGAGCAGTTCTTC.

This clonotype was found a few times. This sequence joins TRBV7-2 and TRBJ2-5; 7 bases align to TRBD2. The CDR3 extends over 12 amino acids. After removal of 10 bases from V and 1 base from J, the junction contained 3 bases not matched to a gene. CDR1 is SGHTA and CDR2 is FQGNSA in the germline V gene. The CDR3 sequence is CATGGFQETQYF. The DNA of the CDR3 is TGTGCCACCGGGGGGTTCCAAGAGACCCAGTACTTC.

About this clonotype: Since a much larger clone is just one base distant, this may be a read error. The rearrangement joins TRBV2 to TRBJ2-7; D gene uncertain. The CDR3 has 15 residues. The V gene's germline CDR1 is SNHLY and CDR2 FYNNEI. Trimming shortened V by 8 bases and J by 0 bases, and 17 bases separated the two germline ends. As DNA, the CDR3 is TGTGCCAGCTGGGGTCGGTGCCTCAGCTCCTACGAGCAGTACTTC. It encodes CASWGRCLSSYEQYF.

This clonotype was seen repeatedly, ten times or more. This chain connects TRBV12-3 or TRBV12-4 to TRBJ1-1; D is possibly TRBD1 (5 bases). Trimming cost V 4 bases and J 10 bases, with 13 bases left between them. This CDR3 region has 12 residues. The CDR3 loop reads CASSSEGSGAFF. The CDR3 region has the DNA TGTGCCAGCAGTTCTGAGGGGAGCGGAGCTTTCTTT.

This clonotype was picked up many times. J is TRBJ2-1 and V is TRBV5-6; D uncertain. The CDR3 runs to 13 residues. Germline assignment: CDR1 SGHDT and CDR2 YYEEEE. Trimming shortened V by 5 bases and J by 2 bases, and 8 bases separated the two germline ends. CDR3 in amino acids: CASSIEAYNEQFF. As DNA, the CDR3 is TGTGCCAGCAGTATAGAGGCCTACAATGAGCAGTTCTTC.

This clonotype has a count of ten or more. The chain links TRBV10-2 to TRBJ2-7; 7 bases line up with TRBD1. The CDR3 length is 14 residues. V lost 8 bases to trimming and J lost 4 bases; unmatched junction nucleotides: 11. The germline V gene encodes CDR1 WSHSY and CDR2 SAAADI. The CDR3 reads CASGETGIGYEQYF. The CDR3 DNA reads TGCGCCAGCGGGGAGACAGGGATCGGTTACGAGCAGTACTTC.

This chain uses TRBV2 with TRBJ2-7; a possible D gene is TRBD2 (5 bases). V was cut by 3 bases and J by 3 bases, with 21 bases left in between. Germline V lookup: CDR1 SNHLY, CDR2 FYNNEI. The CDR3 consists of 17 residues. The CDR3 sequence is CASSEWIATDSNYEQYF. CDR3 nucleotide sequence: TGTGCCAGCAGTGAGTGGATAGCGACGGACTCGAACTACGAGCAGTACTTC. Supplemented by reference TRBV2 and TRBJ2-7, the full variable domain reads EPEVTQTPSHQVTQMGQEVILRCVPISNHLYFYWYRQILGQKVEFLVSFYNNEISEKSEIFDDQFSVERPDGSNFTLKIRSTKLEDSAMYFCASSEWIATDSNYEQYFGPGTRLTVT.

This clonotype was counted many times. J is TRBJ2-7 and V is TRBV28; possibly TRBD1 for D (5 bases). Germline V gene sequence: CDR1 MDHEN, CDR2 SYDVKM. The CDR3 sequence is 12 residues long. The V end lost 7 bases, the J end lost 2 bases, and 9 bases lay between the germline ends. CDR3 bases: TGTGCCAGCAACAGGTGGACCTACGAGCAGTACTTC. It encodes CASNRWTYEQYF. Full variable domain (remainder filled in from reference TRBV28 and TRBJ2-7): DVKVTQSSRYLVKRTGEKVFLECVQDMDHENMFWYRQDPGLGLRLIYFSYDVKMKEKGDIPEGYSVSREKKERFSLILESASTNQTSMYLCASNRWTYEQYFGPGTRLTVT.

This clonotype was recorded many times. The chain couples TRBV4-3 to TRBJ1-1; D perhaps matches TRBD1 (5 bases). Trimming pared 0 bases from V and 5 bases from J, leaving 13 bases between. Germline values: CDR1 LGHNA, CDR2 YSLEER. This CDR3 region has 15 residues. The CDR3 bases are TGCGCCAGCAGCCAAGAGGGGGGGTTATTTACTGAAGCTTTCTTT. This sequence encodes CASSQEGGLFTEAFF.

The sample holds many counts of this clonotype. This chain links TRBV29-1 with TRBJ2-2; 8 bases map to TRBD1. V was pared by 6 bases and J by 5 bases, with 5 bases of the junction left unmatched. This CDR3 region has 13 residues. Germline values: CDR1 SQVTM, CDR2 ANQGSEA. In DNA, the CDR3 is TGCAGCGTAGGACAGGGTCGTACCGGGGAGCTGTTTTTT. It codes for CSVGQGRTGELFF.